The present T cell receptor beta chain was sequenced within a study of post-analysis software for immune sequencing data. CDR1 is SGHTA, CDR2 FQGNSA, per germline. The ends were cut back, 1 base at V and 7 bases at J, with 11 bases in the middle. The CDR3 consists of 13 residues. In regard to this clonotype: Antigen: not known.

Unique molecular identifiers were carried by the TCR beta cDNA libraries. TCRdb used MiXCR to reprocess the PCR reads, holding one entry per CDR3 protein. In the table there are some 890,000 distinct CDR3 sequences, approximately 53% of which are singletons. Study results and limitations: Compared with controls, patients showed significantly lower normalized Chao1 diversity. Included in a set of about five TRBV segments more frequent in patients than controls were TRBV5-6, TRBV5-1 and TRBV20-1.

The chain couples TRBV7-2 to TRBJ2-7; perhaps TRBD1 as D (6 bases). This clonotype originated in a girl under 18 with multiple sclerosis. Specimen: blood. The CDR3 sequence: CASSLVQGKEQYF. The CDR3 nucleotides are TGTGCCAGCAGCTTAGTCCAGGGGAAGGAGCAGTACTTC. Full variable domain (rest looked up from reference TRBV7-2 and TRBJ2-7): GAGVSQSPSNKVTEKGKDVELRCDPISGHTALYWYRQSLGQGLEFLIYFQGNSAPDKSGLPSDRFSAERTGGSVSTLTIQRTQQEDSAVYLCASSLVQGKEQYFGPGTRLTVT.